This TCR beta chain was sequenced during a study of T cell responses to AZD1222 COVID-19 vaccine. The protocol was immunoSEQ multiplex PCR, while the TCRdb copy is restricted to in-frame clones and leaves out a portion. The table shows more than 90,000 clones, with about nine tenths occurring only once. The CDR3 contains 16 residues. Germline V lookup: CDR1 WSHSY, CDR2 SAAADI. Trimming stripped 2 bases from V and 0 bases from J, with 12 bases between. About this clone: Its specificity is unknown.

Whole-study results and caveats: The reported proportion of spike-specific TCRs targeting unmutated variant regions was nearly half. Clonal diversity may have been underestimated in mostly white British donors.

The clonotype was recovered from an adult who received the AZD1222 COVID-19 vaccine. The chain uses TRBV10-2 and TRBJ2-3; no clear D. The sequences come from peripheral blood, collected 28 days after the second AZD1222 dose. CDR3 nucleotide sequence: TGCGCCAGCAGTGAGCCAGGCCATAGGAGCACAGATACGCAGTATTTT. Residues: CASSEPGHRSTDTQYF.